This TCR beta chain was recovered during a study of regulatory T cells in long-lasting Graves disease. In building TCR beta libraries, iRepertoire HTBI primers were used together with Arm-PCR of CDR3 regions. MiXCR was run by TCRdb on the multiplex PCR reads, yielding one entry per CDR3 protein. Here the sample spans fewer than 400,000 distinct CDR3 sequences, less than 25% being singletons. As for time point: persistent/refractory GD, antithyroid drugs over 5 years with positive TRAb. PBMC RNA was the source of the TCR library. This CDR3 has 16 amino acids. Germline CDR1 reads KGHSH; CDR2 reads LQKENI.

The chain joins TRBV18 to TRBJ2-5; D ambiguous. The J call is uncertain, as TRBJ2-1 better fits the DNA end. Sequenced here: peripheral blood mononuclear cells (PBMCs), sampled when the disease was refractory, from a patient treated with antithyroid drugs. The clonotype was recovered from a female donor with Graves disease. The CDR3 DNA sequence: TGTGCCAGCTCACCCAGCGTCTCCTCCCTCAACAATGAGCAGTTCTTC. Amino acids: CASSPSVSSLNNEQFF.